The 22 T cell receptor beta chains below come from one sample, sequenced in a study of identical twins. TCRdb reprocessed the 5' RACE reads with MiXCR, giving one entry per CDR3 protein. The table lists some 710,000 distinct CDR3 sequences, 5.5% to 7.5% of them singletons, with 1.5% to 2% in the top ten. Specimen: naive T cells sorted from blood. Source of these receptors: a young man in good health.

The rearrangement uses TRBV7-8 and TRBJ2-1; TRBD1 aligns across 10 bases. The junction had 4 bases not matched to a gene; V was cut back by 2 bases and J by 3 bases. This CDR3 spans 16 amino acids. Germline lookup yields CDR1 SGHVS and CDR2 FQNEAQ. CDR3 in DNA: TGTGCCAGCAGCTTATACTGGACAGGGGGCTACAATGAGCAGTTCTTC. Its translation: CASSLYWTGGYNEQFF.

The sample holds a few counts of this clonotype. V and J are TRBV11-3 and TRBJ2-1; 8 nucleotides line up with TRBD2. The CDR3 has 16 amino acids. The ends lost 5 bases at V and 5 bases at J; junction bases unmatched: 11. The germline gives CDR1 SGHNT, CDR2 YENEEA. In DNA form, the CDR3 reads TGTGCCAGCAGCCCGGGAAGCGGGGGTAAGCACAATGAGCAGTTCTTC. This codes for CASSPGSGGKHNEQFF.

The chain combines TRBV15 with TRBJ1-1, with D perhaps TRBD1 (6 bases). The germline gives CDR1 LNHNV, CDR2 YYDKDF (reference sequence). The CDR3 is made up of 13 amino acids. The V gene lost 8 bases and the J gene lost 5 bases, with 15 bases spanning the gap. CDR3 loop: CATGPGAHTEAFF. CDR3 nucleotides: TGTGCCACCGGCCCGGGGGCGCATACTGAAGCTTTCTTT.

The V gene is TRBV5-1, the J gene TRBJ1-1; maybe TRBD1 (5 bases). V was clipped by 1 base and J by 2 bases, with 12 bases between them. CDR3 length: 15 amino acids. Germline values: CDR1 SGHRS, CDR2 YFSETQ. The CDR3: CASSLWGGDNTEAFF. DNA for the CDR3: TGCGCCAGCAGCTTGTGGGGAGGGGATAACACTGAAGCTTTCTTT.

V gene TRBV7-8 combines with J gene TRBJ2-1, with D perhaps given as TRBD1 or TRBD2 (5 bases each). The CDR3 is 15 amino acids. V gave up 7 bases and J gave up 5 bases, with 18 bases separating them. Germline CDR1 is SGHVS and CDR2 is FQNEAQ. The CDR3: CASKRYRDPHNEQFF. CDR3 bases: TGTGCCAGCAAAAGATACCGGGACCCACACAATGAGCAGTTCTTC.

CDR3 region: CASSLAGLFLEQFF. The CDR3 nucleotides read TGTGCCAGCAGCCTAGCGGGATTATTCTTGGAGCAGTTCTTC. V usage is TRBV12-3 or TRBV12-4 and J usage is TRBJ2-1; 9 bases agree with TRBD2. This CDR3 comprises 14 residues. The ends lost 6 bases at V and 10 bases at J; junction bases unmatched: 10.

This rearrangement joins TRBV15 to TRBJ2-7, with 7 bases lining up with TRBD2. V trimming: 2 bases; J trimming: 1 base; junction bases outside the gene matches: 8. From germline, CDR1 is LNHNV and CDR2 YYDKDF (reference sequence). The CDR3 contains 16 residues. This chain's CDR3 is CATSRLADRFSYEQYF. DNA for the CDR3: TGTGCCACCAGCAGACTAGCGGACCGCTTTTCCTACGAGCAGTACTTC.

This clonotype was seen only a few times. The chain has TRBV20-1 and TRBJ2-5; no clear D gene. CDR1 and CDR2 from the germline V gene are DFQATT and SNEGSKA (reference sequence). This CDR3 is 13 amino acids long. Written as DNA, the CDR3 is TGCAATCTCTGTCGGACGCGCGCAGGGACCCAGTACTTC. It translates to CNLCRTRAGTQYF.

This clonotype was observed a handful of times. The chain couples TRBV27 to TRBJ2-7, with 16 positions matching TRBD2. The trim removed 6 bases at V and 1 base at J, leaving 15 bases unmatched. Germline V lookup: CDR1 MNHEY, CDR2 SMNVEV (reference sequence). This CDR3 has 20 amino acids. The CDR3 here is CASSPTPGLAGGERSYEQYF. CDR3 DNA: TGTGCCAGCAGCCCTACTCCGGGACTAGCGGGAGGGGAAAGGTCCTACGAGCAGTACTTC.

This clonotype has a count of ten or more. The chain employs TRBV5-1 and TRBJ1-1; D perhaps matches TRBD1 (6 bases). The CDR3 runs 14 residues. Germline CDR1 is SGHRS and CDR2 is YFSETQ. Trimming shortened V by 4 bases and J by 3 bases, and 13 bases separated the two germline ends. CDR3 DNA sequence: TGCGCCAGCAGCACAGGGACGGAATACACTGAAGCTTTCTTT. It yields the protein CASSTGTEYTEAFF. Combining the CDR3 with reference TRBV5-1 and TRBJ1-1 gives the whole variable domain KAGVTQTPRYLIKTRGQQVTLSCSPISGHRSVSWYQQTPGQGLQFLFEYFSETQRNKGNFPGRFSGRQFSNSRSEMNVSTLELGDSALYLCASSTGTEYTEAFFGQGTRLTVV.

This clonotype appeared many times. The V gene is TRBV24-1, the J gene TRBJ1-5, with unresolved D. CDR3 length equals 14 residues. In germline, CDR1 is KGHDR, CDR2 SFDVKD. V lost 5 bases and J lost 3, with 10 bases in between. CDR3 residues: CATSGSGDNQPQHF. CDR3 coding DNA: TGTGCCACCAGTGGGAGCGGGGACAATCAGCCCCAGCATTTT.

CDR3 in amino acids: CASSPPNTSGPKFF. CDR3 in DNA: TGTGCCAGCTCACCACCTAATACTAGCGGACCTAAGTTCTTC. V usage is TRBV18 and J usage is TRBJ2-1; TRBD2 matches 8 bases. CDR3 length: 14 residues. CDR1 is KGHSH, CDR2 LQKENI, per germline. J gave up 14 bases and V 0 bases, and 9 bases lay outside the gene matches.

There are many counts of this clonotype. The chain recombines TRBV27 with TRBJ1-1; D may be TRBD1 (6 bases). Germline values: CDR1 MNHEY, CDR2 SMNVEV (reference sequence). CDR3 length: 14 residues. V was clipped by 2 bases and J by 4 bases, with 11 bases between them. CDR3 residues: CASSLSRGRTEAFF. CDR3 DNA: TGTGCCAGCAGTTTAAGCAGGGGACGCACTGAAGCTTTCTTT.

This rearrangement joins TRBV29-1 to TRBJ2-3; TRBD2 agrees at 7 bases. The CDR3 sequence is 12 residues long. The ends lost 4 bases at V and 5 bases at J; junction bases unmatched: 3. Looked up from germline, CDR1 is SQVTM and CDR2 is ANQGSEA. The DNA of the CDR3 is TGCAGCGTTGTCTGGGGGGGAGATACGCAGTATTTT. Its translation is CSVVWGGDTQYF.

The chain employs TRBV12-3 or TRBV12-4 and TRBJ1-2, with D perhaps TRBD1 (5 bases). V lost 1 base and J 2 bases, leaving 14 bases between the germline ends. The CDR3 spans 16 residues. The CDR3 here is CASSLVLGGRNYGYTF. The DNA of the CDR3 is TGTGCCAGCAGTTTAGTCCTGGGGGGAAGAAACTATGGCTACACCTTC.

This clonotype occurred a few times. The CDR3 sequence: CASSHAGYNSPLHF. Written as DNA, the CDR3 is TGCGCCAGCAGCCATGCAGGCTATAATTCACCCCTCCACTTT. The genes are TRBV4-1 and TRBJ1-6; no definite D call. The CDR3 is 14 residues long. V was shortened by 3 bases and J by 3 bases, with 6 bases between the two germline ends. The germline V gene has CDR1 MGHRA and CDR2 YSYEKL.

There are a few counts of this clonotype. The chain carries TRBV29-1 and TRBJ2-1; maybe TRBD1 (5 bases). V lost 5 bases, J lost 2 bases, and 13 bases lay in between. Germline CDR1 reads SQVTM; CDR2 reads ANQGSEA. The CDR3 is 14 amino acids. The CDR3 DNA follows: TGCAGCGTTCAGGGCCTAGTAACCTACAATGAGCAGTTCTTC. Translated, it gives CSVQGLVTYNEQFF.

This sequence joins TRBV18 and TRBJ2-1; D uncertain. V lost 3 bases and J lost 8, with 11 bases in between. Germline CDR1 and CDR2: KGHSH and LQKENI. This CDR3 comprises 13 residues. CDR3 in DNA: TGTGCCAGCTCACCCCCCCGTGGTGATGAGCAGTTCTTC. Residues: CASSPPRGDEQFF.

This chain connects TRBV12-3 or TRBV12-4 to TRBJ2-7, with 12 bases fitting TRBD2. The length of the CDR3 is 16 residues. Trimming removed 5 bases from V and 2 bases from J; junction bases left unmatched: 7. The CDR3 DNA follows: TGTGCCAGCAGTCCATCTGGACTAGCGGGGACCTACGAGCAGTACTTC. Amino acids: CASSPSGLAGTYEQYF.

CDR3 residues: CASSQAPGLGVDTQYF. Here the CDR3 DNA reads TGCGCCAGCAGCCAAGCCCCGGGACTAGGAGTCGATACGCAGTATTTT. This chain connects TRBV4-1 to TRBJ2-3, with TRBD2 matching 8 bases. CDR3 size: 16 residues. Germline assignment: CDR1 MGHRA and CDR2 YSYEKL. V lost 1 base, J lost 6 bases, and 9 bases stayed unmatched.

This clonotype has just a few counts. This chain's CDR3 is CASSVGGGTNVDTQYF. Here the CDR3 DNA reads TGTGCCAGCAGCGTAGGGGGTGGGACCAACGTTGATACGCAGTATTTT. The V and J genes are TRBV9 and TRBJ2-3; the D call may be TRBD1 or TRBD2 (5 bases each). Germline CDR1 is SGDLS and CDR2 is YYNGEE. The CDR3 is 16 residues long. V lost 0 bases to trimming and J lost 6 bases, with 17 bases between them.

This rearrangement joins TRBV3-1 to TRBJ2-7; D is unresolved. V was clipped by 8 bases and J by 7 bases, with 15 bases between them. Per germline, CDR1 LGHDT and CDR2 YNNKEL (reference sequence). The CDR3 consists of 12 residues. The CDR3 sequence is CASSGGFNEQYF. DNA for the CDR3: TGTGCCAGCTCGGGCGGTTTTAATGAGCAGTACTTC.